A selection of T cell receptor beta chains follows, all from one sample in a study of T cells after yellow fever vaccination. Via MiXCR, TCRdb re-called the 5' RACE reads, giving one row per CDR3 protein. Of some 340,000 distinct CDR3 sequences in the sample, roughly 10% were seen once. The sample in question was CD4+ T cells sorted from PBMCs, obtained 45 days after the yellow fever booster vaccination. The origin of the receptors is a man aged 18 to 30 who received the YFV17D yellow fever vaccine. CDR3s include the opening cysteine and the closing phenylalanine or tryptophan. D genes are given only for firm matches. Some rows have no size entry. The others give once, few or many, or a class for an expanded clone.

clone_size: few; v_call: TRBV20-1; d_call: -; j_call: TRBJ2-3; cdr3_nt: TGCAGTGCTAGAGATTGGCAGCGGGTCACAGATACGCAGTATTTT; cdr3_aa: CSARDWQRVTDTQYF
clone_size: few; v_call: TRBV5-6; d_call: TRBD1; j_call: TRBJ2-7; cdr3_nt: TGTGCCAGCAGCTCTCCGGGACAGGGCTACGAGCAGTACTTC; cdr3_aa: CASSSPGQGYEQYF
clone_size: many; v_call: TRBV9; d_call: -; j_call: TRBJ2-7; cdr3_nt: TGTGCCAGCAGCGTGACCGAAGGATACGAGCAGTACTTC; cdr3_aa: CASSVTEGYEQYF
clone_size: few; v_call: TRBV5-1; d_call: TRBD2; j_call: TRBJ2-5; cdr3_nt: TGCGCCAGCAGCCCCGGGACTACCAACCAAGAGACCCAGTACTTC; cdr3_aa: CASSPGTTNQETQYF
clone_size: few; v_call: TRBV5-1; d_call: TRBD2; j_call: TRBJ2-3; cdr3_nt: TGCGCCAGCAGCTTGGGGATAGCGGGGGGCCACCCTAGCACAGATACGCAGTATTTT; cdr3_aa: CASSLGIAGGHPSTDTQYF
clone_size: few; v_call: TRBV20-1; d_call: -; j_call: TRBJ2-5; cdr3_nt: TGCAGTGCTAGAGCCATCCAGCCGGGAAACCAAGAGACCCAGTACTTC; cdr3_aa: CSARAIQPGNQETQYF
clone_size: -; v_call: TRBV23-1; d_call: -; j_call: TRBJ1-1; cdr3_nt: TGCGCCAGCAGTCAAGTTGCAGGGTCGTCCACTGAAGCTTTCTTT; cdr3_aa: CASSQVAGSSTEAFF
clone_size: few; v_call: TRBV7-6; d_call: -; j_call: TRBJ1-3; cdr3_nt: TGTGCCAGCAGCAGTCAGGGGTCTGGAAACACCATATATTTT; cdr3_aa: CASSSQGSGNTIYF
clone_size: -; v_call: TRBV5-1; d_call: -; j_call: TRBJ2-1; cdr3_nt: TGCGCCAGCAGCCCCGAAGGTTGGGGTCACAATGAGCAGTTCTTC; cdr3_aa: CASSPEGWGHNEQFF
clone_size: -; v_call: TRBV6-5; d_call: -; j_call: TRBJ2-5; cdr3_nt: TGTGCCAGCAGTTCCCGGGACAAGGAGGTTGAGACCCAGTACTTC; cdr3_aa: CASSSRDKEVETQYF
clone_size: few; v_call: TRBV24-1; d_call: TRBD1; j_call: TRBJ2-3; cdr3_nt: TGTGCCACCAGTGATGGGGACAGGGTACGAGATACGCAGTATTTT; cdr3_aa: CATSDGDRVRDTQYF
clone_size: -; v_call: TRBV4-2; d_call: -; j_call: TRBJ1-1; cdr3_nt: TGTGCCAGCAGCGACCGTCCGCGGGTTGAAGCTTTCTTT; cdr3_aa: CASSDRPRVEAFF
clone_size: few; v_call: TRBV27; d_call: -; j_call: TRBJ1-1; cdr3_nt: TGTGCCAGCAATGTGGGGAGTTGGGGGAACACTGAAGCTTTCTTT; cdr3_aa: CASNVGSWGNTEAFF
clone_size: few; v_call: TRBV23-1; d_call: -; j_call: TRBJ2-3; cdr3_nt: TGCGCCAGCAGTCGCGCCATTACAGATACGCAGTATTTT; cdr3_aa: CASSRAITDTQYF
clone_size: -; v_call: TRBV29-1; d_call: TRBD1; j_call: TRBJ1-5; cdr3_nt: TGCAGCGTTGTAGTGACAGGGGGCGGGAATCAGCCCCAGCATTTT; cdr3_aa: CSVVVTGGGNQPQHF
clone_size: -; v_call: TRBV3-1; d_call: -; j_call: TRBJ1-5; cdr3_nt: TGTGCCAGCAGCCAAGCCACCTATAGCAATCAGCCCCAGCATTTT; cdr3_aa: CASSQATYSNQPQHF
clone_size: few; v_call: TRBV27; d_call: -; j_call: TRBJ2-3; cdr3_nt: TGTGCCAGCAGTATAAGAGGAGGGGGGGTAGCTAGCACAGATACGCAGTATTTT; cdr3_aa: CASSIRGGGVASTDTQYF
clone_size: few; v_call: TRBV20-1; d_call: TRBD2; j_call: TRBJ2-1; cdr3_nt: TGCAGTGCCCCCGGGACTAGCTTCTACAATGAGCAGTTCTTC; cdr3_aa: CSAPGTSFYNEQFF
clone_size: -; v_call: TRBV18; d_call: -; j_call: TRBJ2-5; cdr3_nt: TGTGCCAGCTCACCAGGGAAACAAGAGACCCAGTACTTC; cdr3_aa: CASSPGKQETQYF
clone_size: many; v_call: TRBV5-5; d_call: -; j_call: TRBJ2-1; cdr3_nt: TGTGCCAGCAGCTTGGGAGGAAGTGGCTACAATGAGCAGTTCTTC; cdr3_aa: CASSLGGSGYNEQFF
clone_size: -; v_call: TRBV5-1; d_call: -; j_call: TRBJ1-1; cdr3_nt: TGCGCCAGCAGCGACGGGGAGACGTTGAACACTGAAGCTTTCTTT; cdr3_aa: CASSDGETLNTEAFF
clone_size: -; v_call: TRBV4-2; d_call: TRBD2; j_call: TRBJ2-1; cdr3_nt: TGTGCCAGCGGGGAGCGGGGACCGAACAATGAGCAGTTCTTC; cdr3_aa: CASGERGPNNEQFF
clone_size: -; v_call: TRBV18; d_call: TRBD2; j_call: TRBJ2-1; cdr3_nt: TGTGCCAGCTCACCTACGTTCGGGGGGGCCTTGGGGGAGCAGTTCTTC; cdr3_aa: CASSPTFGGALGEQFF
clone_size: few; v_call: TRBV29-1; d_call: TRBD1; j_call: TRBJ1-1; cdr3_nt: TGCAGCGGGTTGGGACAGAAGGACACTGAAGCTTTCTTT; cdr3_aa: CSGLGQKDTEAFF
clone_size: -; v_call: TRBV4-1; d_call: -; j_call: TRBJ1-1; cdr3_nt: TGCGCCAGCAGCCAAGACCCAGGGGCAGGTTCGAACACTGAAGCTTTCTTT; cdr3_aa: CASSQDPGAGSNTEAFF
clone_size: -; v_call: TRBV20-1; d_call: -; j_call: TRBJ1-2; cdr3_nt: TGCAGTGCTAGGACAGGACCCTATGGCTACACCTTC; cdr3_aa: CSARTGPYGYTF
clone_size: few; v_call: TRBV5-1; d_call: -; j_call: TRBJ1-3; cdr3_nt: TGCGCCAGCAGCTTGGGCAGCTACTCTGGAAACACCATATATTTT; cdr3_aa: CASSLGSYSGNTIYF
clone_size: few; v_call: TRBV6-5; d_call: TRBD1; j_call: TRBJ2-7; cdr3_nt: TGTGCCAGCAGTTTTCGACAGGGAACGGCGGAGCAGTACTTC; cdr3_aa: CASSFRQGTAEQYF
clone_size: few; v_call: TRBV10-2; d_call: -; j_call: TRBJ1-5; cdr3_nt: TGCGCCAGCAGTGAGTCGGTACGGCTGCCCCAGCATTTT; cdr3_aa: CASSESVRLPQHF
clone_size: many; v_call: TRBV3-1; d_call: -; j_call: TRBJ1-1; cdr3_nt: TGTGCCAGCAGCCAAGCTGACCGGATGAACACTGAAGCTTTCTTT; cdr3_aa: CASSQADRMNTEAFF
clone_size: few; v_call: TRBV20-1; d_call: TRBD2; j_call: TRBJ2-1; cdr3_nt: TGCAGTGCTATCGACAGGAAGGAATTAGCGGGGGGGCTACGGGAGCAGTTCTTC; cdr3_aa: CSAIDRKELAGGLREQFF
clone_size: -; v_call: TRBV20-1; d_call: -; j_call: TRBJ2-2; cdr3_nt: TGCAGTGCTAGGGCCCCCCCGGGCGGGGGCCTCAACACCGGGGAGCTGTTTTTT; cdr3_aa: CSARAPPGGGLNTGELFF
clone_size: -; v_call: TRBV12-3/TRBV12-4; d_call: TRBD1; j_call: TRBJ1-1; cdr3_nt: TGTGCCAGCAGTCCCAGGGGACAGGGGTATACTGAAGCTTTCTTT; cdr3_aa: CASSPRGQGYTEAFF